This T cell receptor beta chain was captured in a study of CD8+ T cells in alopecia areata (dated by TCRdb to the late 2010s). Concerning the study at large: The study used high-throughput TCRbeta sequencing to examine T cell clonal expansion in alopecia areata, in both the C3H/HeJ mouse model and human patients. Human TCRbeta sequencing covered scalp tissue and sorted CD4+ and CD8+ peripheral blood T cells from patchy and totalis/universalis alopecia areata patients and healthy controls. Scalp clonality was compared among normal scalp (n=4), patchy alopecia areata scalp (n=8), and alopecia totalis/universalis scalp (n=8). The RNA source kit depended on sample type: the PAXgene miRNA kit for fixed scalp, the miRNeasy kit for PBMCs, and the RNeasy kit for mouse skin. TCRbeta CDR3 regions were amplified by immunoSEQ multiplex PCR using 35 Vbeta forward and 13 Jbeta reverse primers.

The library was produced with the immunoSEQ multiplex PCR assay. RNA was extracted from all samples and reverse transcribed into cDNA as template for TCR sequencing. First-strand cDNA was synthesized using SuperScript III with a 2:1 mix of oligo-dT and random hexamers. A synthetic immune receptor repertoire was used to measure amplification bias, and any remaining bias was corrected computationally. Per the authors' processing: Raw reads were preprocessed for error removal, and CDR3 was defined according to IMGT conventions as running from the conserved cysteine to phenylalanine. Clonality was computed as 1 minus the Shannon entropy, with the entropy normalized by log2 of the number of productive unique TCRs. Scalp TCRbeta sequences were cross-referenced with sorted blood CD4 and CD8 repertoires so that the CD4 or CD8 identity of scalp clones could be inferred. TCRdb provides this immuneACCESS table in a form limited to in-frame rearrangements. Some clones are lacking; in checked studies, under half of them reflect an unresolved V gene, and why the rest are absent is not known. V and J calls and clone size are copied from that table; D and trimming were computed from the DNA. The sample data list 200,000 or so clones, and approximately 53% of these were observed just once. Of the sample, about 5.3% is held by the ten largest clones.

Details on this clone: What antigen it recognizes has not been identified. At one end, the junction sequence differs from germline, possibly due to a read error.

Results and caveats for the whole study, not just this receptor: Compared with normal scalp, lesional scalp, particularly in alopecia totalis/universalis, had higher clonality and more expanded CD8+ clones, which suggests antigenic drive. Scalp TCR repertoire analysis is complicated because resident alphabeta T cells in normal human skin are also sequenced, whereas mouse skin is dominated by gammadelta T cells. Shared TCR sequences between patients were less evident than in mice, which may be partly attributable to HLA diversity in the patient population.

PBMCs were isolated by density centrifugation and stained for CD3, CD4 and CD8, and CD4+ and CD8+ T cells were sorted on a FACSAria. Scalp biopsies and blood samples were provided by unaffected controls. The CDR3 has 14 amino acids, counting the end cysteine and phenylalanine. Only the CDR3 part of the read is kept: 42 bases, read in frame from the first base. CDR1 is given as SGHRS and CDR2 as YFSETQ, both from the germline V gene. The receptor comes from a human donor in good health. Sequencing was performed on CD8+ T cells sorted from blood. The V and J genes are TRBV5-1 and TRBJ2-7; TRBD2 aligns with 9 central bases. The CDR3 reads CASSLGSGGYEQYF. The DNA reads TGCGCCAGCAGCTTGGGTAGCGGGGGTTACGAGCAATACTTC. The variable domain in full, with residues beyond the CDR3 obtained from the reference TRBV5-1 and TRBJ2-7 genes, is KAGVTQTPRYLIKTRGQQVTLSCSPISGHRSVSWYQQTPGQGLQFLFEYFSETQRNKGNFPGRFSGRQFSNSRSEMNVSTLELGDSALYLCASSLGSGGYEQYFGPGTRLTVT.